These T cell receptor beta chains were read from a single sample in a study of tumor-infiltrating lymphocytes in primary liver carcinoma. TCRdb reprocessed the multiplex PCR reads with MiXCR, giving one entry per CDR3 protein. Here the sample spans about 200,000 distinct CDR3 sequences, about 61% being singletons. Material for sequencing was peripheral blood. The receptors originated from a woman aged 60-75 years with primary liver carcinoma and hepatitis B virus infection. The CDR3 runs from the conserved cysteine through the conserved F or W. The D gene is left open where the match is weak. Rows may omit the clone size; those that give it use once, few, many or a size class.

D gene: TRBD1
clone size: -
V gene: TRBV11-2
J gene: TRBJ1-6
CDR3 DNA: TGTGCCGGCAGCGCGACAGGGGGTAATTCACCCCTCCACTTT
CDR3 protein: CAGSATGGNSPLHF

D gene: TRBD1
clone size: few
V gene: TRBV5-4
J gene: TRBJ2-7
CDR3 DNA: TGTGCCAGCAGCTTGGAAAAGTGGACAGGGGGTGTCAACGAGCAGTACTTC
CDR3 protein: CASSLEKWTGGVNEQYF

D gene: TRBD2
clone size: -
V gene: TRBV4-1
J gene: TRBJ2-5
CDR3 DNA: TGCGCCATCAGCCAAGCAGTGGCGGGAGTAAGAGAGACCCAGTACTTC
CDR3 protein: CAISQAVAGVRETQYF

D gene: -
clone size: many
V gene: TRBV6-1
J gene: TRBJ2-6
CDR3 DNA: TGTGCCAGCAGCATGATGCGAACTGGGGCCAACGTCCTGACTTTC
CDR3 protein: CASSMMRTGANVLTF

D gene: -
clone size: -
V gene: TRBV11-2
J gene: TRBJ2-1
CDR3 DNA: TGTGCCAGCAGCCCTCGATGGGTTAGCGCGGGTGACAATGAGCGGTTCTTC
CDR3 protein: CASSPRWVSAGDNERFF

D gene: TRBD2
clone size: -
V gene: TRBV5-1
J gene: TRBJ2-3
CDR3 DNA: TGCGCCAGCAGCTTCGGACTAGCGGGAAGCACAGATACGCAGTATTTT
CDR3 protein: CASSFGLAGSTDTQYF

D gene: -
clone size: -
V gene: TRBV7-9
J gene: TRBJ2-7
CDR3 DNA: TGTGCCAGCAGCTCCTCTGATAGCGGTGGTACCTACGAGCAGTACTTC
CDR3 protein: CASSSSDSGGTYEQYF

D gene: TRBD2
clone size: many
V gene: TRBV6-2/TRBV6-3
J gene: TRBJ2-7
CDR3 DNA: TGTGCCAGCAGCCCCGGACTAGCGGGCGAGCAGTACTTC
CDR3 protein: CASSPGLAGEQYF

D gene: -
clone size: few
V gene: TRBV5-4
J gene: TRBJ2-7
CDR3 DNA: TGTGCCAGCACCCAGAGAGACCCCTACGAGCAGTACTTC
CDR3 protein: CASTQRDPYEQYF

D gene: TRBD1
clone size: -
V gene: TRBV29-1
J gene: TRBJ2-2
CDR3 DNA: TGCAGCGTAGCGCAGGGGGCCAACACCGGGGAGCTGTTTTTT
CDR3 protein: CSVAQGANTGELFF

D gene: TRBD2
clone size: -
V gene: TRBV19
J gene: TRBJ2-1
CDR3 DNA: TGTGCCAGTAGTAGGACTAGCGGGAGGGTCGATGAGCAGTTCTTC
CDR3 protein: CASSRTSGRVDEQFF

D gene: -
clone size: -
V gene: TRBV11-3
J gene: TRBJ1-1
CDR3 DNA: TGTGTCAGCAGCTTTGAGAGTCAGGAAGCTTTCTTT
CDR3 protein: CVSSFESQEAFF

D gene: TRBD1
clone size: many
V gene: TRBV12-3/TRBV12-4
J gene: TRBJ1-2
CDR3 DNA: TGTGCCAGCAGCAAGGGGGACAGGGGGAACTATGGCTACACCTTC
CDR3 protein: CASSKGDRGNYGYTF

D gene: TRBD1
clone size: few
V gene: TRBV6-6
J gene: TRBJ2-7
CDR3 DNA: TGTGCCAGTTCGGGACAGTCCTACGAGCAGTACTTC
CDR3 protein: CASSGQSYEQYF

D gene: TRBD2
clone size: few
V gene: TRBV5-1
J gene: TRBJ2-2
CDR3 DNA: TGCGCCAGCAGCCGCACCGGGACTAGCGGAAACACCGGGGAGCTGTCTTTT
CDR3 protein: CASSRTGTSGNTGELSF

D gene: TRBD2
clone size: -
V gene: TRBV11-1
J gene: TRBJ2-1
CDR3 DNA: TGTGCCAACAGCTTTACTAGCGGCCCCTCCTTATATTCGGAGCAGTTCTTC
CDR3 protein: CANSFTSGPSLYSEQFF

D gene: TRBD2
clone size: many
V gene: TRBV6-1
J gene: TRBJ2-3
CDR3 DNA: TGTGCCAGCAGTTACGTACTAGCGGGGGTAGGGGATACGCAGTATTTT
CDR3 protein: CASSYVLAGVGDTQYF

D gene: -
clone size: -
V gene: TRBV11-2
J gene: TRBJ1-2
CDR3 DNA: TGTGCCAGCAGCTTAGGGTGGCAGGGGTCGTACCGTGGCTACACCTTC
CDR3 protein: CASSLGWQGSYRGYTF

D gene: -
clone size: -
V gene: TRBV13
J gene: TRBJ2-7
CDR3 DNA: TGTACCAGCAGCTTAGGTGAGCCGGGGACATTCACCTACGAGCAGTACTTC
CDR3 protein: CTSSLGEPGTFTYEQYF

D gene: -
clone size: once
V gene: TRBV11-2
J gene: TRBJ1-6
CDR3 DNA: TGTGCCAGCAGCCCCGTTTGGGTGACAGGTTCACCCCTCCACTTT
CDR3 protein: CASSPVWVTGSPLHF

D gene: -
clone size: -
V gene: TRBV6-1
J gene: TRBJ2-3
CDR3 DNA: TGTGCCAGCAGTGGCGGGGGCTTTCATACAGATACGCAGTATTTT
CDR3 protein: CASSGGGFHTDTQYF

D gene: TRBD1
clone size: few
V gene: TRBV11-2
J gene: TRBJ1-1
CDR3 DNA: TGTGACAGCAGCTTCGGGACAGTGAACACTGAAGCTCTCTTT
CDR3 protein: CDSSFGTVNTEALF